This TCR beta chain originates from a study of OX40 agonist ivuxolimab in advanced cancers. Per germline, CDR1 LNHDA and CDR2 SQIVND (reference sequence). This CDR3 spans 14 amino acids. Trimming cost V 5 bases and J 7 bases; bases outside gene matches: 5. Clones were sequenced by immunoSEQ multiplex PCR, and TCRdb holds only the in-frame ones, with some missing. The data show under 25,000 clones, roughly 88% seen once. The source of this sequence is an adult with an advanced solid tumor such as melanoma, head and neck, liver or kidney cancer. Sample: CD4+ or CD8+ T cells sorted from blood, taken in a trial of the OX40 agonist ivuxolimab. The chain carries TRBV19 and TRBJ1-6, with 7 bases matching TRBD1. Written as DNA, the CDR3 is TGTGCCAGTAGTCCGATAGGGGGCAATTCACCCCTCCACTTT. Amino acid sequence: CASSPIGGNSPLHF.